The present T cell receptor beta chain was sequenced within a study of response to subunit inactivated influenza vaccine. This clonotype was seen more than once but under ten times. Its antigen is undetermined. Findings and caveats of the study: Each seasonal influenza vaccination recruits few new T cells, the authors suggested.

TCRdb independently ran MiXCR on the RT-PCR reads; one entry per CDR3 protein. The sample has under 750,000 distinct CDR3 sequences; approximately 12% are singletons. This material consisted of PBMCs from blood, taken on the day of vaccination. The TCR originated in a man aged 50-60 years who received an inactivated influenza vaccine.

This chain's CDR3 is CASSPSRSRTGELFF. The CDR3 DNA reads TGTGCCAGCAGCCCCTCTAGGAGTAGAACCGGGGAGCTGTTTTTT. The chain carries TRBV5-6 and TRBJ2-2; unclear D gene. The CDR3 loop spans 15 amino acids. In germline, CDR1 is SGHDT, CDR2 YYEEEE. Trimming stripped 4 bases from V and 5 bases from J, with 15 bases between. Using reference TRBV5-6 and TRBJ2-2 for the parts outside the CDR3, the full variable domain is DAGVTQSPTHLIKTRGQQVTLRCSPKSGHDTVSWYQQALGQGPQFIFQYYEEEERQRGNFPDRFSGHQFPNYSSELNVNALLLGDSALYLCASSPSRSRTGELFFGEGSRLTVL.